What follows is one T cell receptor beta chain and its context. The CDR3 runs to 15 residues. CDR1 and CDR2 (germline): MDHEN, SYDVKM. V was clipped by 7 bases and J by 0 bases, with 13 bases between them. This specimen comes from a study of shared clonotypes between healthy human individuals. Assay: immunoSEQ multiplex PCR; the TCRdb copy retains only in-frame clones and omits some. The repertoire holds nearly 750,000 clones, 55% to 75% seen once, with over 1.5% in the top ten. Sequences were obtained from memory CD4+ T cells sorted from blood. Stated subset: CD45RA-negative fraction. The clonotype was recovered from a woman aged 30 to 39 in good health. J is TRBJ1-3 and V is TRBV28; D perhaps matches TRBD1 (5 bases). The CDR3 here is CASNGGRRSGNTIYF. DNA of the CDR3: TGTGCCAGCAACGGGGGTCGTCGCTCTGGAAACACCATATATTTT.